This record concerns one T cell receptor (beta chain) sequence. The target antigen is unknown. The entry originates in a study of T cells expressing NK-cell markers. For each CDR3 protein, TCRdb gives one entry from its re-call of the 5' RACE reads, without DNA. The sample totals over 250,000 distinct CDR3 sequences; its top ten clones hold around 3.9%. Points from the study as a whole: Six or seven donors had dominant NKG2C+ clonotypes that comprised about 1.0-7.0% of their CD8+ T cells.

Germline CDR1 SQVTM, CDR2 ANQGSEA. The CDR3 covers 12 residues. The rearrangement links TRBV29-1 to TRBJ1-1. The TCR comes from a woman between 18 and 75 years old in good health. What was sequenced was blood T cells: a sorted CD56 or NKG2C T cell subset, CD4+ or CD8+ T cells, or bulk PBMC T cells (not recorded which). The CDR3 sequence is CSVRVTNTEAFF.